The present T cell receptor beta chain was sequenced within a study of T cell responses to AZD1222 COVID-19 vaccine. Whole-study context: Timing groups of about 4 and about 12 weeks for second doses were pooled.

The V gene lost 1 base and the J gene lost 1 base, with 2 bases spanning the gap. Germline V gene data show CDR1 as SEHNR and CDR2 as FQNEAQ (reference sequence). CDR3 length equals 12 residues. The table came from immunoSEQ multiplex PCR; TCRdb's copy has only in-frame clones and leaves some out. The table includes about 56,000 clones, over 75% detected once. Findings and caveats of the study: There were vaccine-associated CD4 TCRs across spike, dominant at 160-218 and 743-854. Clonal diversity was possibly underestimated; the donors were predominantly white British and more often female. Sampling captured repertoires only after the peak T cell response.

With respect to this clone: What it binds is not known.

The sample in question was peripheral blood, obtained on day 0 of AZD1222 vaccination. V gene TRBV7-9 combines with J gene TRBJ2-7; D call uncertain. The source of this sequence is an adult in good health. As DNA, the CDR3 is TGTGCCAGCAGCTTAGTTTCCTACGAGCAGTACTTC. This sequence encodes CASSLVSYEQYF. Supplemented by reference TRBV7-9 and TRBJ2-7, the full variable domain reads DTGVSQNPRHKITKRGQNVTFRCDPISEHNRLYWYRQTLGQGPEFLTYFQNEAQLEKSRLLSDRFSAERPKGSFSTLEIQRTEQGDSAMYLCASSLVSYEQYFGPGTRLTVT.